The T cell receptor (beta chain) described here comes from a study of cytomegalovirus exposure and HLA in healthy donors. The V segment lost 4 bases and the J segment 4 bases; nucleotides outside the gene matches: 7. The CDR3 has 15 residues. Germline CDR1 and CDR2: SGHKS and YYEKEE (reference sequence). It was with 60 Vbeta and 13 Jbeta primers that the PCR ran. Clones were sequenced by immunoSEQ multiplex PCR, and TCRdb holds only the in-frame ones, with some missing. The data hold roughly 140,000 clones, with around 75% observed a single time. This chain connects TRBV5-5 to TRBJ1-4; TRBD1 matches 7 bases. The source of this sequence is a human donor in good health. The sample taken for sequencing was PBMCs. The CDR3 nucleotides read TGTGCCAGCAGCCGACAGGGAGCGATTAATGAAAAACTGTTTTTT. This translates into CASSRQGAINEKLFF.